The 3 T cell receptor beta chains in this list originate from one sample, sequenced in a study of T cell responses to AZD1222 COVID-19 vaccine. The table came from immunoSEQ multiplex PCR; TCRdb's copy has only in-frame clones and leaves some out. The sample has around 150,000 clones; approximately 92% are singletons. Sample: peripheral blood, taken 28 days after the second AZD1222 dose. The receptors here all came from an adult who received the AZD1222 COVID-19 vaccine.

The V and J genes are TRBV27 and TRBJ2-1; no definite D call. This CDR3 is 13 amino acids long. V shed 8 bases and J shed 2 bases, with 10 bases lying between them. Germline lookup yields CDR1 MNHEY and CDR2 SMNVEV (reference sequence). The CDR3 region has the DNA TGTGCCAGCCGCTGGGGAACCTACAATGAGCAGTTCTTC. It specifies CASRWGTYNEQFF.

This chain connects TRBV4-2 to TRBJ1-2, with 9 bases aligning to TRBD1. Germline lookup yields CDR1 LGHNA and CDR2 YNFKEQ. This CDR3 has 15 amino acids. The V and J ends lost 0 bases and 8 bases, in that order; junction bases with no gene match: 7. The CDR3 is CASSQERGQGLGYTF. The CDR3 bases are TGTGCCAGCAGCCAAGAGAGGGGACAGGGCCTCGGCTACACCTTC.

The chain combines TRBV5-1 with TRBJ1-1; possible D gene TRBD1, 6 bases. Trimming pared 0 bases from V and 6 bases from J, leaving 15 bases between. Germline assignment: CDR1 SGHRS and CDR2 YFSETQ. CDR3 length: 15 amino acids. The CDR3 loop is CASSLGQVGFSEAFF. In nucleotides, the CDR3 is TGCGCCAGCAGCTTGGGACAGGTGGGCTTTTCTGAAGCTTTCTTT.